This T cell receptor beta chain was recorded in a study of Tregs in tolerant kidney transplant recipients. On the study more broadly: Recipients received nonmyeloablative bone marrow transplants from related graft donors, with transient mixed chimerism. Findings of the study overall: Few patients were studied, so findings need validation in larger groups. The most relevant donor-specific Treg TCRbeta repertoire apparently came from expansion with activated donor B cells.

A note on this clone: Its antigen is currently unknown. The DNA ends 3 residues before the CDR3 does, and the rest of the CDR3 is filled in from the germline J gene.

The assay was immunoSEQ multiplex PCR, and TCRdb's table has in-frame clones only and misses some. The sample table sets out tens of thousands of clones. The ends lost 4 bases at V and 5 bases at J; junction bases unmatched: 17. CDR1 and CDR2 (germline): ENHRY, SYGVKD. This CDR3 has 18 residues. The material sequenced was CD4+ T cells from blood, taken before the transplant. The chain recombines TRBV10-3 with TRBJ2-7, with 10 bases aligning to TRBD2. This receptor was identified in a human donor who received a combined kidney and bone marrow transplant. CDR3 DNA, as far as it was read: TGTGCCATCAGTGTTAAGAGCGGGAGGGCCTTTCGGGCCAACGAG. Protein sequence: CAISVKSGRAFRANE. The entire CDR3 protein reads CAISVKSGRAFRANEQYF.